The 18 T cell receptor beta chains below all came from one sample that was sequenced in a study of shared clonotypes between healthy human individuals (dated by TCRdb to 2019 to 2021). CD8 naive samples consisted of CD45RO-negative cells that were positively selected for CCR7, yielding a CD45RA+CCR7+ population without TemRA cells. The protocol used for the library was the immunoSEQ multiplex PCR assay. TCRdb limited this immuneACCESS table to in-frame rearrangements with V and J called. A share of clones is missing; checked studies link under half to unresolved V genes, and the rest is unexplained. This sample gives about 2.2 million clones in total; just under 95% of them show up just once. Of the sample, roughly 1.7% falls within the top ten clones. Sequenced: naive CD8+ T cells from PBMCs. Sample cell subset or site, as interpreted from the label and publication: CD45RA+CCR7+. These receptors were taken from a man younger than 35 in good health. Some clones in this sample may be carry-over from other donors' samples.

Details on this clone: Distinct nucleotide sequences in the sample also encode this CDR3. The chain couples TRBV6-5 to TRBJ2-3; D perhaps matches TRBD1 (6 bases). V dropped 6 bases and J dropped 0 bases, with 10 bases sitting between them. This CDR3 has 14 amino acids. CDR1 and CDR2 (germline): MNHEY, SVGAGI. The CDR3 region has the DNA TGTGCCAGCAGCCCTACAGGGAGCACAGATACGCAGTATTTT. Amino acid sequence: CASSPTGSTDTQYF.

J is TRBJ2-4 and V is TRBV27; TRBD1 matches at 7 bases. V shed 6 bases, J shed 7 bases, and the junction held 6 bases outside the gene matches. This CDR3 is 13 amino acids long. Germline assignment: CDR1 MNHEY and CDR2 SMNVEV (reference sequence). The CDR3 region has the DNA TGTGCCAGCAGCGGGACAGTGCTGAACATTCAGTACTTC. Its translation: CASSGTVLNIQYF.

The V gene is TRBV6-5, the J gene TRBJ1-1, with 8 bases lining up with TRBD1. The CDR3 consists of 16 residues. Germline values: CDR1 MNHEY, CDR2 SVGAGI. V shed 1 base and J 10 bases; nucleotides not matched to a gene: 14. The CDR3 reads CASSYLWQGASSAAFF. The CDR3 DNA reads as TGTGCCAGCAGTTACTTGTGGCAGGGGGCGAGTTCGGCAGCTTTCTTT.

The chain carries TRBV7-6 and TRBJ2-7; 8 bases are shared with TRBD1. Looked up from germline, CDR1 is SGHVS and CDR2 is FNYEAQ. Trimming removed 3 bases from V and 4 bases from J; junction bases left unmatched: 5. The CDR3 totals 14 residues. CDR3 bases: TGTGCCAGCAGCTTCGGCAGGGGGCTTTACGAGCAGTACTTC. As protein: CASSFGRGLYEQYF.

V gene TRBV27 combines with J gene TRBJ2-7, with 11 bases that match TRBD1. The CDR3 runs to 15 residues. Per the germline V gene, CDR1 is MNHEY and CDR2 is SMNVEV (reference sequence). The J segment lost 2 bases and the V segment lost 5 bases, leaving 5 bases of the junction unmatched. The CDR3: CASSKDRGLTYEQYF. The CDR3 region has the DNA TGTGCCAGCAGTAAGGACAGGGGGCTAACCTACGAGCAGTACTTC.

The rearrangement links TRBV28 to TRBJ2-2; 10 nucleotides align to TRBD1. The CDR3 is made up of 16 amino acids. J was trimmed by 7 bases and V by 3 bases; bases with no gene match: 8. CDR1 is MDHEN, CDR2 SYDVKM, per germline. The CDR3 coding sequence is TGTGCCAGCAGTTTTGTTCGACAGGGGGCAGGCGGGGAGCTGTTTTTT. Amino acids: CASSFVRQGAGGELFF.

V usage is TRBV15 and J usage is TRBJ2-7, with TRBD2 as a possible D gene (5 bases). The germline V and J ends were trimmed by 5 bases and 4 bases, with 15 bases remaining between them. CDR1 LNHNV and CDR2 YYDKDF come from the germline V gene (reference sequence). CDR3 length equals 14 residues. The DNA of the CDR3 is TGTGCCACCAGCCGGTTCAGCGGAGGATACGAGCAGTACTTC. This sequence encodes CATSRFSGGYEQYF.

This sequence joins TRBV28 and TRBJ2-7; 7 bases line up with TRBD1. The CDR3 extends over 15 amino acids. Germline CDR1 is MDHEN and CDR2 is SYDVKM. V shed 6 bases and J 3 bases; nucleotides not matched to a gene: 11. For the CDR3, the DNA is TGTGCCAGCAGCATACCGTACGGACAGGACTACGAGCAGTACTTC. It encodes CASSIPYGQDYEQYF.

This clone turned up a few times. The CDR3 DNA reads as TGTGCCAGCAGCCAGGAGACAGGGGGAGATCATGGCTACACCTTC. It encodes CASSQETGGDHGYTF. This chain uses TRBV4-2 with TRBJ1-2, with 9 bases that match TRBD1. The junction had 8 bases not matched to a gene; V was cut back by 3 bases and J by 6 bases. Germline V lookup: CDR1 LGHNA, CDR2 YNFKEQ. The CDR3 consists of 15 residues.

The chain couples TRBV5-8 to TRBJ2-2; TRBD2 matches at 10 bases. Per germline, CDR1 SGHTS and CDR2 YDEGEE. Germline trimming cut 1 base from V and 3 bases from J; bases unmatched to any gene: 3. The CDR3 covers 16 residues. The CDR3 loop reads CASSLLAGGDTGELFF. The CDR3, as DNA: TGTGCCAGCAGCTTGTTAGCGGGAGGAGACACCGGGGAGCTGTTTTTT.

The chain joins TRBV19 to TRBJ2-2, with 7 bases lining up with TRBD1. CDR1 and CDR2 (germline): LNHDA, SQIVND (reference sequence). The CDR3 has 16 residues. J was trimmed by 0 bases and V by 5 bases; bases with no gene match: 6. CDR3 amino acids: CASSPRQGANTGELFF. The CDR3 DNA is TGTGCCAGTAGTCCCCGACAGGGAGCGAACACCGGGGAGCTGTTTTTT.

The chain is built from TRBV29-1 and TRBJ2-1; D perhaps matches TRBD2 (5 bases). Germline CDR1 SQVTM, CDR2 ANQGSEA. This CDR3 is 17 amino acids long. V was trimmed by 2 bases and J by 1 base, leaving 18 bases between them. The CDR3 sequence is CSVETLVGVGSYNEQFF. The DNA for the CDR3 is TGCAGCGTTGAAACGCTCGTGGGAGTCGGGTCCTACAATGAGCAGTTCTTC.

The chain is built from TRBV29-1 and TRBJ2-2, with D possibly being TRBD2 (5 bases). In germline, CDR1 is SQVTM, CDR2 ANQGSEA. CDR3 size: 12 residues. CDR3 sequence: CTGGWRTGELFF. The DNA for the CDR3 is TGCACCGGCGGGTGGCGCACCGGGGAGCTGTTTTTT.

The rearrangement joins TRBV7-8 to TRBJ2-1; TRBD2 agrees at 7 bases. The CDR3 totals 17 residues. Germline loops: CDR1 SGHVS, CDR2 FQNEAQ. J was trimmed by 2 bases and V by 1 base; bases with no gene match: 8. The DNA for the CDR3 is TGTGCCAGCAGCTTAGGGGGCGGTGCGGGAGCCTACAATGAGCAGTTCTTC. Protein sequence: CASSLGGGAGAYNEQFF.

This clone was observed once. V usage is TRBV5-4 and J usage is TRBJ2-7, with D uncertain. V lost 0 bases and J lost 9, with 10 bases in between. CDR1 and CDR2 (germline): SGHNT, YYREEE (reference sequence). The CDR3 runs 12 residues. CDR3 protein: CASSLVSDVQYF. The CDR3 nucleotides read TGTGCCAGCAGCTTGGTCAGCGACGTGCAGTACTTC.

CDR3 in amino acids: CSVVNRENYGYTF. CDR3 DNA sequence: TGCAGCGTTGTTAACAGGGAGAACTATGGCTACACCTTC. J is TRBJ1-2 and V is TRBV29-1; tentative D call: TRBD1 (6 bases). This CDR3 is built from 13 residues. Trimming left V 4 bases short and J 2 bases short, with 11 bases between. Germline CDR1 SQVTM, CDR2 ANQGSEA.

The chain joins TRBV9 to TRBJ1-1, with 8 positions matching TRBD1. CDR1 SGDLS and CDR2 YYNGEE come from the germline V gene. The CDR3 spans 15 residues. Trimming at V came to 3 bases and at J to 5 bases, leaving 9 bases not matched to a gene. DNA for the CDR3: TGTGCCAGCAGCGCAACTCGGACAGGGCAGACTGAAGCTTTCTTT. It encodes CASSATRTGQTEAFF.

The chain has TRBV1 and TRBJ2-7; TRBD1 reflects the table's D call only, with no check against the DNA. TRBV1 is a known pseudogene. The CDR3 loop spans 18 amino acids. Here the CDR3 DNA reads TGCACCAGCAGCCAAGATCGAGGACAGGGATACCACTCCTACGAGCAGTACTTC. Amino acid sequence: CTSSQDRGQGYHSYEQYF.